This is a list of T cell receptor beta chains from one sample in a study of cytomegalovirus exposure and HLA in healthy donors. Sequenced by immunoSEQ multiplex PCR; TCRdb stores in-frame clones only, minus some. In the table there are roughly 80,000 clones, 62% of which are singletons. The sequenced sample was PBMCs. All receptors come from a male donor in good health and CMV-seropositive. The conserved cysteine and the conserved F or W are not part of the CDR3 here.

V	J	CDR3
TRBV9	TRBJ1-4	ASSVRQQGEKLF
TRBV5-5	TRBJ1-5	ASSFRVDGNQPQH
TRBV13	TRBJ2-3	ASSFTRGLDSDTQY
TRBV9	TRBJ1-1	ASSVGQGGTEAF
TRBV7-9	TRBJ2-2	ASRDGQYSGELF
TRBV6-5	TRBJ2-7	ASSLRQGFYEQY
TRBV5-1	TRBJ1-1	ASRLTGANTEAF
TRBV5-8	TRBJ1-1	ASSLGDRGPTEAF
TRBV28	TRBJ1-5	ASSLSGGGGNQPQH
TRBV9	TRBJ2-6	ASSGPGQGLSGANVLT
TRBV28	TRBJ1-2	ASSPTQGDGYT
TRBV27	TRBJ1-2	ASSSRTGYGYT
TRBV25-1	TRBJ2-2	ASRESTGELF
TRBV18	TRBJ2-1	ASSPAGDPYNEQF
TRBV5-4	TRBJ2-1	ASSLAGERVPLLI
TRBV28	TRBJ2-5	ASSFGGLETQY
TRBV6-1	TRBJ2-3	ASSREGVADTQY
TRBV2	TRBJ1-6	ASSELGQGTPLH
TRBV14	TRBJ2-1	ASSQLLGTGYNEQF
TRBV6-6	.	ASSSSPTTYEQY
TRBV28	TRBJ1-5	ASSSRGSNQPQH
TRBV29-1	TRBJ1-1	SVEVTGGTEAF
TRBV2	TRBJ2-2	ASSEVVAGELF
TRBV30	TRBJ1-3	AWSVRGVGNTIY